The entry below describes one T cell receptor beta chain. This CDR3 has 14 residues. CDR1 is ENHRY, CDR2 SYGVKD, per germline. V gave up 6 bases and J gave up 5 bases; unmatched junction bases: 6. Investigators spread the genomic DNA of each subset evenly over several immunoSEQ plates. Clones were read by immunoSEQ multiplex PCR, and TCRdb kept only the in-frame ones, dropping some. The sample lists fewer than 650,000 clones, over 65% seen once, with under 15% in the top ten. This entry belongs to a study of shared clonotypes between healthy human individuals. The sample was PBMCs. The genes are TRBV10-3 and TRBJ2-2, with 7 nucleotides matching TRBD1. The clonotype comes from a woman aged 40 to 50 in good health. Some clones in this sample may be carry-over from other donors' samples. The CDR3 reads CAIRQQGRTGELFF. The CDR3, as DNA: TGTGCCATCAGGCAACAGGGGAGAACCGGGGAGCTGTTTTTT.